A selection of T cell receptor beta chains follows, all from one sample in a study of blood T cell repertoires in COVID-19. Sequencing used immunoSEQ multiplex PCR; TCRdb keeps in-frame clones, though not all of them. The sample contains 180,000 or so clones, 87% of which appear only once. Specimen: peripheral blood. The receptors derive from a middle-aged man with active or convalescent COVID-19. CDR3s include the opening cysteine and the closing phenylalanine or tryptophan. Each record gives: clone size, V gene, D gene, J gene, CDR3 DNA, CDR3 protein. The D gene is left open where the match is weak. Rows give clone size only sometimes, using once, few, many, or a class for an expanded clone.

-,TRBV7-6,TRBD1,TRBJ1-4,TGTGCCAGCACCGATATTGGACAGGGGTTAATTGTCCATGAAAAACTGTTTTTT,CASTDIGQGLIVHEKLFF
-,TRBV4-1,-,TRBJ1-1,TGCGCCAGCAGCCAAATCAGGGCCAAGAACACTGAAGCTTTCTTT,CASSQIRAKNTEAFF
-,TRBV6-1,-,TRBJ1-2,TGTGCCAGCAGTGAAGCCTGGACAGAGCTCTATGGCTACACCTTC,CASSEAWTELYGYTF
-,TRBV7-8,TRBD2,TRBJ2-5,TGTGCCAGCAGCTCTATGAGCGGGGGGTTTGAGACCCAGTACTTC,CASSSMSGGFETQYF
-,TRBV3-1/TRBV3-2,TRBD2,TRBJ2-2,TGTGCCAGCAGCAGGACTCGCGGGGGGGCGGGCACCGGGGAGCTGTTTTTT,CASSRTRGGAGTGELFF
-,TRBV18,-,TRBJ1-5,TGTGCCAGCTCACCGGGCTGGGGCAGGCAGCCCCAGCATTTT,CASSPGWGRQPQHF
-,TRBV13,-,TRBJ2-7,TGTGCCAGCAGCCTCTCCGGGGGCTCCTACGAGCAGTACTTC,CASSLSGGSYEQYF
few,TRBV23-1,-,TRBJ2-7,TGCGCCAGCTGTCATCGGACAGCCTACGAGCAGTACTTC,CASCHRTAYEQYF
-,TRBV5-6,-,TRBJ2-5,TGTGCCAGCAGCTTGGAAAGGGGCACCAATGCGGAGACCCAGTACTTC,CASSLERGTNAETQYF
-,TRBV7-2,-,TRBJ2-5,TGTGCCAGCAGCCCCAACAGTGCAAGTGAGACCCAGTACTTC,CASSPNSASETQYF
-,TRBV5-1,-,TRBJ1-1,TGCGCCAGCAGCTTGCAGACGGGGAACACTGAAGCTTTCTTT,CASSLQTGNTEAFF
-,TRBV5-1,TRBD1,TRBJ1-4,TGCGCCAGCAGCTTAACCGGGACAGGGGCCGGTAATGAAAAACTGTTTTTT,CASSLTGTGAGNEKLFF
-,TRBV4-1,TRBD1,TRBJ1-2,TGCGCCAGCAGCCAAGACCAGGGGGTGGGAGGTGGCTACACCTTC,CASSQDQGVGGGYTF
-,TRBV6-2/TRBV6-3,TRBD2,TRBJ2-3,TGTGCCAGCAGTTACCCCCTTAGCGGGGGGGCCCGAGATACGCAGTATTTT,CASSYPLSGGARDTQYF
few,TRBV7-8,TRBD2,TRBJ2-5,TGTGCCAGCAGCCCACTACCGACTAGCGGGGGTTCACAAGAGACCCAGTACTTC,CASSPLPTSGGSQETQYF
-,TRBV7-8,TRBD1,TRBJ1-5,TGTGCCAGCAGCTTAGTGAGGGGTCTACAGGGGCGGAATCAGCCCCAGCATTTT,CASSLVRGLQGRNQPQHF
-,TRBV5-3,TRBD1,TRBJ1-2,TGTGCCAGAAGCCAGGGACAGGGGCCATATGGCTACACCTTC,CARSQGQGPYGYTF
-,TRBV19,-,TRBJ2-3,TGTGCCAGTAGTATAGTAGTAGTGAGCACAGATACGCAGTATTTT,CASSIVVVSTDTQYF
once,TRBV10-3,-,TRBJ2-6,TGTGCCAGCCGACTGTCCCTGACTTCTGGGGCCAACGTCCTGACTTTC,CASRLSLTSGANVLTF
-,TRBV30,TRBD1,TRBJ2-7,TGTGCCTGGAGTGTCAGGCAGGGGGCCTACGAGCAGTACTTC,CAWSVRQGAYEQYF
-,TRBV5-1,TRBD1,TRBJ2-2,TGCGCCAGCAACATCCAAGGACAGGGGGGCACCGGGGAGCTGTTTTTT,CASNIQGQGGTGELFF
-,TRBV19,-,TRBJ1-5,TGTGCCAGTAGTTTTACTAAACCTTTTAATCAGCCCCAGCATTTT,CASSFTKPFNQPQHF
-,TRBV4-2,-,TRBJ2-6,TGTGCCGTGAGGGTGTCTGGGGCCAACGTCCTGACTTTC,CAVRVSGANVLTF
-,TRBV5-8,-,TRBJ1-2,TGTGCCAGCAGCTTGGATGGGGGCCCTGGCTACACCTTC,CASSLDGGPGYTF
-,TRBV7-3,TRBD2,TRBJ2-2,TGTGCCAGCAGCTTACCGGGACTAGCGGGGGGGGCCGGGGAGCTGTTTTTT,CASSLPGLAGGAGELFF
-,TRBV14,-,TRBJ1-1,TGTGCCAGCAGCCAAGAGGGAGGAGACTCTAGGCACACTGAAGCTTTCTTT,CASSQEGGDSRHTEAFF
-,TRBV7-8,TRBD1,TRBJ2-7,TGTGCCAGCAGCTCCGTCGGACAGGCCGGCGAGCAGTACTTC,CASSSVGQAGEQYF
once,TRBV13,-,TRBJ1-3,TGTGCCAGCAGCATAGGGGTGGCCGGAAACACCATATATTTT,CASSIGVAGNTIYF
-,TRBV13,TRBD1,TRBJ1-6,TGTGCCAGCAGCAAGGACAGGGGTGGATCACCCCTCCACTTT,CASSKDRGGSPLHF
-,TRBV20-1,-,TRBJ2-7,TGCAGTGCCCATCCCTACGAGCAGTACTTC,CSAHPYEQYF
-,TRBV30,-,TRBJ1-5,TGTGCCTGGAGTGTAAGGGGGGGAACAGGTGGTCAGCCCCAGCATTTT,CAWSVRGGTGGQPQHF
once,TRBV7-9,TRBD1,TRBJ1-2,TGTGCCAGCAGCTTAGATGGACAGGGGGCCTATGGCTACACCTTC,CASSLDGQGAYGYTF
-,TRBV12-5,TRBD1,TRBJ2-7,TGTGCTAGTGGTTTGGCCAGGACAGGGTCGTACGAGCAGTACTTC,CASGLARTGSYEQYF
-,TRBV5-1,TRBD1,TRBJ1-1,TGCGCCAGCAGCCTAATTAAACAGGGGGCTTTGACTGAAGCTTTCTTT,CASSLIKQGALTEAFF
once,TRBV19,-,TRBJ1-1,TGTGCCAGTAGTATTACACGTGAAGCTTTCTTT,CASSITREAFF
-,TRBV6-5,-,TRBJ1-5,TGTGCCAGCCGCTTGGCGGGAGTCCCCTATTCCCAGCATTTT,CASRLAGVPYSQHF
-,TRBV6-5,TRBD1,TRBJ1-1,TGTGCCAGCAGGGAGGGACAGGGGGCTGAAGCTTTCTTT,CASREGQGAEAFF
-,TRBV7-3,-,TRBJ1-2,TGTGCCAGCAGCTTAGGAGGGAATGCTGGCTACACCTTC,CASSLGGNAGYTF
-,TRBV18,TRBD2,TRBJ2-7,TGTGCCAGCTCACCTGGGGGGGGCTCCTACGAGCAGTACTTC,CASSPGGGSYEQYF
once,TRBV28,-,TRBJ1-1,TGTGCCAGCAGTTTGACAGGCCGGACTGAAGCTTTCTTT,CASSLTGRTEAFF
-,TRBV6-4,-,TRBJ2-3,TGTGCCAGCGTGGAGGCAACCTCTACTAGCACAGATACGCAGTATTTT,CASVEATSTSTDTQYF
few,TRBV19,-,TRBJ1-5,TGTGCCAGTAGTACACTGGGGGGAAGTCAGCCCCAGCATTTT,CASSTLGGSQPQHF
-,TRBV5-1,-,TRBJ2-2,TGCGCCAGCAGCTTGACGGGTGCGGCCGGGGAGCTGTTTTTT,CASSLTGAAGELFF
-,TRBV10-3,TRBD2,TRBJ2-1,TGTGCCACAGGGACTAGCGGGGCAAGCTCCTACAATGAGCAGTTCTTC,CATGTSGASSYNEQFF
-,TRBV3-1/TRBV3-2,TRBD1,TRBJ1-4,TGTGCCAGCAGCCTGCGGACAGGCGGGGAGGATGAAAAACTGTTTTTT,CASSLRTGGEDEKLFF
-,TRBV19,TRBD2,TRBJ2-2,TGTGCCACCGCCGGGGGCCAGCCGGGGGGGGGATTGTGGTCCGGGGAGCTGTTTTTT,CATAGGQPGGGLWSGELFF
-,TRBV5-5,TRBD2,TRBJ2-1,TGTGCCAGCACTCTAGCGGGAAATGAGCAGTTCTTC,CASTLAGNEQFF